Shown below are 18 T cell receptor beta chains from a single sample sequenced in a study of CD8+CD57+ T cells in acquired aplastic anemia. Genomic DNA acted as the template from which TCR beta VDJ combination and CDR3 sequence profiling were carried out. MiXCR was run by TCRdb on the reads, yielding one entry per CDR3 protein. The sample consists of about 210,000 distinct CDR3 sequences, almost 35% of them appearing once. Sequenced input: sorted CD4+, CD8+, or CD8+CD57+ T cells (not recorded which) from PBMCs. Receptor source: a human donor in good health, serving as a control.

Notes on this clonotype: The junction shows a germline mismatch at one end, possibly a read error. The V call is TRBV7-8, the J call TRBJ2-1; 11 positions match TRBD1. This CDR3 spans 15 amino acids. The V gene's germline CDR1 is SGHVS and CDR2 FQNEAQ. The CDR3 sequence is CASRRPGTGGNEQFF. The CDR3 DNA reads as TGCGCCAGCAGGCGCCCGGGGACAGGGGGCAATGAGCAGTTCTTC. Based on the CDR3 plus reference TRBV7-8 and TRBJ2-1, the full variable domain is GAGVSQSPRYKVAKRGQDVALRCDPISGHVSLFWYQQALGQGPEFLTYFQNEAQLDKSGLPSDRFFAERPEGSVSTLKIQRTQQEDSAVYLCASRRPGTGGNEQFFGPGTRLTVL.

V is TRBV7-8 and J is TRBJ2-7; unclear D gene. Trimming left V 4 bases short and J 2 bases short, with 9 bases between. The germline gives CDR1 SGHVS, CDR2 FQNEAQ. CDR3 length: 13 amino acids. CDR3 sequence (DNA): TGTGCCAGCAGCTCTGAGACTGCCTACGAGCAGTACTTC. The encoded protein is CASSSETAYEQYF.

In this sample, this clonotype turned up many times. This chain links TRBV5-1 with TRBJ1-2; D unclear. The CDR3 contains 15 residues. V was cut by 4 bases and J by 0 bases, with 13 bases left in between. Germline V gene data show CDR1 as SGHRS and CDR2 as YFSETQ. This CDR3 reads CASSPRSDSNYGYTF. The CDR3 bases are TGCGCCAGCAGCCCTCGATCGGATTCTAACTATGGCTACACCTTC.

The chain couples TRBV5-1 to TRBJ1-3; D ambiguous. The V gene's germline CDR1 is SGHRS and CDR2 YFSETQ. This CDR3 comprises 16 residues. V lost 9 bases and J lost 1, with 20 bases in between. CDR3 nucleotides: TGCGCCACGTCCTTGGGAGGCCCCTCATCTGGAAACACCATATATTTT. This gives the protein CATSLGGPSSGNTIYF.

In this sample, this clonotype turned up many times. The rearrangement links TRBV12-3 or TRBV12-4 to TRBJ1-6; weak D call: TRBD1 (6 bases). This CDR3 has 13 residues. V was trimmed by 8 bases and J by 8 bases, leaving 13 bases between them. In DNA, the CDR3 is TGTGCCAGCCAGGGGTTTCATGATTCACCCCTCCACTTT. Amino acid sequence: CASQGFHDSPLHF.

In its sample, this clonotype was seen a few times. The junction does not match germline at one end; this may be a read error. In nucleotides, the CDR3 is TGTAGTGCTAGAGGAACCGGGACTAGCAACAATGAGCAGTTCTTC. Translated: CSARGTGTSNNEQFF. The rearrangement joins TRBV20-1 to TRBJ2-1; 9 positions match TRBD2. Germline CDR1 is DFQATT and CDR2 is SNEGSKA (reference sequence). This CDR3 is built from 15 residues.

The chain employs TRBV11-1 and TRBJ1-4, with 7 bases aligning to TRBD1. Germline trimming cut 1 base from V and 7 bases from J; bases unmatched to any gene: 12. CDR1 and CDR2 from the germline V gene are SGHAT and FQDESV (reference sequence). There are 17 residues in the CDR3. The CDR3 DNA follows: TGTGCCAGCAGCTTAGGGAGACAGGGTCGGGCAGGTGAAAAACTGTTTTTT. It is translated as CASSLGRQGRAGEKLFF.

This clonotype showed up many times. The chain employs TRBV7-9 and TRBJ2-7, with D possibly matching TRBD2 (5 bases). The CDR3 is made up of 13 amino acids. Trimming took off 10 bases at V and 5 bases at J, with 18 bases between the two ends. Germline CDR1 is SEHNR and CDR2 is FQNEAQ (reference sequence). The CDR3 DNA reads TGTGCCACCAGGAGGTCGGGTGTAGACGAGCAGTACTTC. Residues: CATRRSGVDEQYF.

This clonotype has at least ten counts. V is TRBV20-1 and J is TRBJ1-5, with 7 nucleotides matching TRBD1. CDR3 length equals 12 residues. Losses at the gene ends were 3 bases for V and 5 bases for J; bases not matched to a gene: 1. Germline V lookup: CDR1 DFQATT, CDR2 SNEGSKA (reference sequence). CDR3 bases: TGCAGTGCTAGTCAGGGGGATCAGCCCCAGCATTTT. Amino acid sequence: CSASQGDQPQHF.

This clonotype was counted only a few times. J is TRBJ2-3 and V is TRBV2; perhaps TRBD1 as D (6 bases). The V gene's germline CDR1 is SNHLY and CDR2 FYNNEI. The CDR3 runs to 16 residues. The V end was cut by 5 bases, the J end by 0 bases, with 15 bases between. CDR3 region: CASSNYRAPSTDTQYF. DNA of the CDR3: TGTGCCAGCAGTAACTACAGGGCTCCTAGCACAGATACGCAGTATTTT. The full variable domain, in which reference TRBV2 and TRBJ2-3 provide the parts outside the CDR3, is EPEVTQTPSHQVTQMGQEVILRCVPISNHLYFYWYRQILGQKVEFLVSFYNNEISEKSEIFDDQFSVERPDGSNFTLKIRSTKLEDSAMYFCASSNYRAPSTDTQYFGPGTRLTVL.

The rearrangement links TRBV16 to TRBJ1-5, with D perhaps TRBD1 (6 bases). CDR1 and CDR2 (germline): KGHSY, FQNENV. The CDR3 length is 15 residues. V dropped 5 bases and J dropped 7 bases, with 18 bases sitting between them. CDR3 DNA: TGTGCCAGCAGCGACCAGACAGGTCGAGGACAGCCCCAGCATTTT. Translated, it gives CASSDQTGRGQPQHF.

This clonotype showed up just a few times. Written as DNA, the CDR3 is TGCGCCAGCAGCTTGTATGGCGGGGGGGCAGATGAGCAGTTCTTC. This sequence encodes CASSLYGGGADEQFF. V usage is TRBV5-1 and J usage is TRBJ2-1; 9 positions agree with TRBD2. V gave up 1 base and J gave up 8 bases; unmatched junction bases: 7. This CDR3 has 15 residues. Germline V lookup: CDR1 SGHRS, CDR2 YFSETQ.

This clonotype has a handful of counts. The chain employs TRBV30 and TRBJ2-3; D is perhaps TRBD1 or TRBD2 (5 bases each). V lost 4 bases and J 3 bases, leaving 17 bases between the germline ends. There are 15 residues in the CDR3. Per the germline V gene, CDR1 is GTSNPN and CDR2 is SVGIG (reference sequence). CDR3 sequence: CAWTPGRGLTDTQYF. The CDR3 DNA is TGTGCCTGGACCCCGGGAAGGGGTTTAACAGATACGCAGTATTTT.

Only a few counts were recorded for this clonotype. V usage is TRBV27 and J usage is TRBJ2-7; possible D gene TRBD1, 5 bases. Germline loops: CDR1 MNHEY, CDR2 SMNVEV (reference sequence). The V end lost 3 bases, the J end lost 2 bases, and 14 bases lay between the germline ends. The CDR3 is 15 amino acids. The CDR3 loop reads CASSFRGDSPYEQYF. CDR3 nucleotide sequence: TGTGCCAGCAGTTTTCGAGGTGACAGTCCCTACGAGCAGTACTTC.

This clonotype was picked up many times. The CDR3 protein is CASSLEGSGWDYGYTF. For the CDR3, the DNA is TGCGCCAGCAGCTTGGAAGGGTCCGGGTGGGACTATGGCTACACCTTC. The chain uses TRBV5-1 and TRBJ1-2; D gene uncertain. Germline assignment: CDR1 SGHRS and CDR2 YFSETQ. The germline V and J ends were trimmed by 0 bases and 3 bases, with 15 bases remaining between them. CDR3 length: 16 amino acids.

The J gene is TRBJ2-1, the V gene TRBV18, with D possibly TRBD1 on 5 matching bases. With 1 base removed from V and 2 bases from J, the gap between germline ends came to 15 bases. In germline, CDR1 is KGHSH, CDR2 LQKENI. This CDR3 has 17 residues. CDR3 amino acids: CASSPQGTGLTYNEQFF. As DNA, the CDR3 is TGTGCCAGCTCACCACAGGGCACAGGTCTAACCTACAATGAGCAGTTCTTC.

This chain links TRBV29-1 with TRBJ1-2; TRBD1 aligns across 7 bases. CDR3 length equals 12 residues. The junction had 6 bases not matched to a gene; V was cut back by 7 bases and J by 4 bases. Germline loops: CDR1 SQVTM, CDR2 ANQGSEA. The CDR3 sequence: CSGGGGSYGYTF. In DNA form, the CDR3 reads TGCAGCGGAGGAGGGGGCTCCTATGGCTACACCTTC.

This rearrangement joins TRBV7-2 to TRBJ1-1, with D tentatively TRBD1 (6 bases). From germline, CDR1 is SGHTA and CDR2 FQGNSA. V dropped 5 bases and J dropped 4 bases, with 11 bases sitting between them. The CDR3 contains 13 residues. The CDR3 reads CASSDRTGTEAFF. DNA of the CDR3: TGTGCCAGCAGCGACAGGACGGGCACTGAAGCTTTCTTT. The variable domain in full, with the rest retrieved from reference TRBV7-2 and TRBJ1-1, is GAGVSQSPSNKVTEKGKDVELRCDPISGHTALYWYRQSLGQGLEFLIYFQGNSAPDKSGLPSDRFSAERTGGSVSTLTIQRTQQEDSAVYLCASSDRTGTEAFFGQGTRLTVV.